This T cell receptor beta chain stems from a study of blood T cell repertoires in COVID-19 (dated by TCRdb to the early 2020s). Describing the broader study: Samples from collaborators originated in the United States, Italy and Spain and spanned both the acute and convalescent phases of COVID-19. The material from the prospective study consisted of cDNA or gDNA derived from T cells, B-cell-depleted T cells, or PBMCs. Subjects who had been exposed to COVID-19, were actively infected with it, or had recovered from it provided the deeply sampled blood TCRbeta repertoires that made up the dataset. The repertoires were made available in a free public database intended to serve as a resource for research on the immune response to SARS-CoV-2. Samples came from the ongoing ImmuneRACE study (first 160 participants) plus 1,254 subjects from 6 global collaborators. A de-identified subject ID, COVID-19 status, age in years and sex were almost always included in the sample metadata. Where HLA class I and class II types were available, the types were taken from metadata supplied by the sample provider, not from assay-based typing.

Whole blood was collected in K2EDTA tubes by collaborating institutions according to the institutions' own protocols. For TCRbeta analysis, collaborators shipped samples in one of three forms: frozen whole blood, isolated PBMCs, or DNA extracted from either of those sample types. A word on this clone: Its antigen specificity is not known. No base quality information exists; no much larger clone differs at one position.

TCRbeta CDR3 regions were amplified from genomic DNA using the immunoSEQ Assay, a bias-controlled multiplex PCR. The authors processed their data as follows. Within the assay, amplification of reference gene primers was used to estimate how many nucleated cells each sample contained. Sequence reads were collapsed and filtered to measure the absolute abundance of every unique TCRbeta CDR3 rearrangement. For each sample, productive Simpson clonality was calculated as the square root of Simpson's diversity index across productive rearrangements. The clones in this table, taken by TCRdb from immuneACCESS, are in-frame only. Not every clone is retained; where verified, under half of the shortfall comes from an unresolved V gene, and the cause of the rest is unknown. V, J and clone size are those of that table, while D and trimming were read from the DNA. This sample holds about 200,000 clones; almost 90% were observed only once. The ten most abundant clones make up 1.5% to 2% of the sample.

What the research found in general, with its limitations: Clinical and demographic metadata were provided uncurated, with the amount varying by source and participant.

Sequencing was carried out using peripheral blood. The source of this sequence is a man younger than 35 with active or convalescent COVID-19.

The CDR3 reads CASSAGQGGVQEQYF. The nucleotide sequence reads TGCGCCAGCAGCGCGGGACAGGGTGGGGTTCAGGAGCAGTACTTC. The sequence is built from TRBV5-1 and TRBJ2-7; 9 middle bases align to TRBD1. Germline trimming amounts to 4 bases on V and 7 bases on J, with 12 as the count of junction bases outside the gene matches. From the germline V gene, CDR1 is SGHRS and CDR2 is YFSETQ. The CDR3 measures 15 amino acids from cysteine to phenylalanine. Of the read, only the CDR3 DNA is kept; its 45 bases are in frame from base 1. With all but the CDR3 taken from the reference TRBV5-1 and TRBJ2-7 genes, the full variable domain is: KAGVTQTPRYLIKTRGQQVTLSCSPISGHRSVSWYQQTPGQGLQFLFEYFSETQRNKGNFPGRFSGRQFSNSRSEMNVSTLELGDSALYLCASSAGQGGVQEQYFGPGTRLTVT.